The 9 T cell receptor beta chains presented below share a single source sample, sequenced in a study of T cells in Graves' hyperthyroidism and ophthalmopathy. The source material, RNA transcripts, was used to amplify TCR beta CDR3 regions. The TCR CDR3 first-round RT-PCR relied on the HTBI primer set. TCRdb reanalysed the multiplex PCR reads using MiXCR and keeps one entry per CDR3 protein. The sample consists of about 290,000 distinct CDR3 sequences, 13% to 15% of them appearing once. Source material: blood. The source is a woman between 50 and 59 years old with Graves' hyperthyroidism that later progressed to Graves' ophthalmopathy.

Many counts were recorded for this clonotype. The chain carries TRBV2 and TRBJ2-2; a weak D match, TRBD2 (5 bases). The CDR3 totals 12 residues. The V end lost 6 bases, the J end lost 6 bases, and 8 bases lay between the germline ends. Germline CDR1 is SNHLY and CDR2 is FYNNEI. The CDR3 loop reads CASRSEAGELFF. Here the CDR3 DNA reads TGTGCCAGCAGGTCGGAGGCCGGGGAGCTGTTTTTT.

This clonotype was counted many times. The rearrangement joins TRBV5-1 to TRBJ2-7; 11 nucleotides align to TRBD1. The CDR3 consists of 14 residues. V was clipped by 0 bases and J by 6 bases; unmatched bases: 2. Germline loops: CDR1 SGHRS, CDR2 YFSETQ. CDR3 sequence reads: CASSLVDRGLEQYF. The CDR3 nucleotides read TGCGCCAGCAGCTTGGTGGACAGGGGGCTCGAGCAGTACTTC. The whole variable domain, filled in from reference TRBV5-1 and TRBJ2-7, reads KAGVTQTPRYLIKTRGQQVTLSCSPISGHRSVSWYQQTPGQGLQFLFEYFSETQRNKGNFPGRFSGRQFSNSRSEMNVSTLELGDSALYLCASSLVDRGLEQYFGPGTRLTVT.

The CDR3 nucleotides read TGTGCCTGGAGTGTACTGCAGGGCGGTTCACCCCTCCACTTT. Translating it yields CAWSVLQGGSPLHF. The rearrangement links TRBV30 to TRBJ1-6; possible D gene TRBD1, 5 bases. The CDR3 runs 14 residues. Germline lookup yields CDR1 GTSNPN and CDR2 SVGIG (reference sequence). Trimming pared 0 bases from V and 9 bases from J, leaving 12 bases between.

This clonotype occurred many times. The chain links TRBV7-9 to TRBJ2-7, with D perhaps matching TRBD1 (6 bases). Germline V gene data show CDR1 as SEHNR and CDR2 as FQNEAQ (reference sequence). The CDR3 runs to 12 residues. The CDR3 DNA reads TGTGCAACGAGGGGGAGCTCCTACGAGCAGTACTTC. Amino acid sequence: CATRGSSYEQYF.

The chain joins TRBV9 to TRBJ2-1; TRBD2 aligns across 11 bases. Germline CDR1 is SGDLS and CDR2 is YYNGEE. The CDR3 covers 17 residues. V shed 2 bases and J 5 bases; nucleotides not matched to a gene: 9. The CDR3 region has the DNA TGTGCCAGCAGCGTCGGGGGGGGGACTAGCGGTAACAATGAGCAGTTCTTC. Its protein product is CASSVGGGTSGNNEQFF.

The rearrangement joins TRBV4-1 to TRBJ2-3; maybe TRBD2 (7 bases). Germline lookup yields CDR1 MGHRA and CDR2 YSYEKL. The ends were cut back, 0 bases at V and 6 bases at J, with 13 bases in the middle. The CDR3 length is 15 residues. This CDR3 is CASSQETSQGDTQYF. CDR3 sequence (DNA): TGCGCCAGCAGCCAAGAGACTAGCCAGGGGGATACGCAGTATTTT.

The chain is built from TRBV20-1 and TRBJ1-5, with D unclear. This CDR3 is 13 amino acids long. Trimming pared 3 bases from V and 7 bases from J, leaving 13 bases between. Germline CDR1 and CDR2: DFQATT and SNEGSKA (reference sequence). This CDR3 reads CSASPVPRQPQHF. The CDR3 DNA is TGCAGTGCTAGCCCAGTTCCCAGGCAGCCCCAGCATTTT.

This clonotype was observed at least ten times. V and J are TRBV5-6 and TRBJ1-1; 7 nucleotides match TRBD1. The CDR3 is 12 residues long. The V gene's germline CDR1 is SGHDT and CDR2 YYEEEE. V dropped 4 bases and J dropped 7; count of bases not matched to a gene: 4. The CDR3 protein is CASSPRDSEAFF. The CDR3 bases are TGTGCCAGCAGCCCGCGGGACAGTGAAGCTTTCTTT.

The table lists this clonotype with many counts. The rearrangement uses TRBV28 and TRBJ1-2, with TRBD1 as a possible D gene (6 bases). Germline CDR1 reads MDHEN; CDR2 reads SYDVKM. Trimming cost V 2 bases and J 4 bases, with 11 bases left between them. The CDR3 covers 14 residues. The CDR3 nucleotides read TGTGCCAGCAGTTTAGAACAGGGCCTCTATGGCTACACCTTC. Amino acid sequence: CASSLEQGLYGYTF.